This note documents a single T cell receptor beta chain sequence. The junction does not match germline at one end; this may be a read error. Documented time point: patch test 2, 6 weeks after DPC sensitization. The treatment is: therapeutic diphenylcyclopropenone sensitization with weekly scalp DPC. Using its own MiXCR run on the RACE reads, TCRdb lists one record per CDR3 protein. The sample contains about 70,000 distinct CDR3 sequences, 8.5% of which appear only once. These data come from a study of human T cells and chemical hapten exposure. Germline V gene data show CDR1 as LGHNA and CDR2 as YNFKEQ. The length of the CDR3 is 15 residues.

The source material was whole blood, sampled in connection with sensitization to the hapten diphenylcyclopropenone (DPC). The chain uses TRBV4-2 and TRBJ2-7; 9 bases agree with TRBD2. The clonotype originates from a woman aged 50 to 65 with alopecia areata. Some clones in this sample may be carry-over from other donors' samples. The CDR3 sequence is CASSQEWLAGYERYF. CDR3 nucleotides: TGTGCCAGCAGCCAAGAATGGCTAGCGGGGTACGAGCGGTACTTC.